This entry lists 25 T cell receptor beta chains sequenced from one sample in a study of blood T cell repertoires in COVID-19. Sequencing was performed with immunoSEQ multiplex PCR; in TCRdb, only in-frame clones are kept and a portion is missing. This table has some 250,000 clones, roughly 85% appearing once. Specimen: PBMCs or T cells enriched from blood (not recorded which). Source of these receptors: a woman aged 50 to 60 who had recovered from COVID-19.

This chain joins TRBV2 and TRBJ1-6; no clear D gene. V was cut by 3 bases and J by 1 base, with 7 bases left in between. The CDR3 sequence is 15 residues long. Germline V gives CDR1 SNHLY, CDR2 FYNNEI. The CDR3 nucleotides read TGTGCCAGCAGTGATCCAGGTTCCTATAATTCACCCCTCCACTTT. Translation: CASSDPGSYNSPLHF.

CDR3 residues: CASSLSSGSSYEQYF. Here the CDR3 DNA reads TGTGCCAGCAGTTTATCTAGCGGGAGCTCCTACGAGCAGTACTTC. The chain couples TRBV28 to TRBJ2-7; 10 bases are a match to TRBD2. There are 15 residues in the CDR3. Germline V lookup: CDR1 MDHEN, CDR2 SYDVKM. Trimming took 1 base from V and 0 from J; bases not matched to a gene: 0.

The V call is TRBV28, the J call TRBJ1-2; D gene unclear. V shed 6 bases and J shed 2 bases, with 10 bases lying between them. The CDR3 totals 13 residues. CDR1 and CDR2 (germline): MDHEN, SYDVKM. This chain's CDR3 is CASSIQKNYGYTF. In DNA, the CDR3 is TGTGCCAGCAGCATCCAAAAAAACTATGGCTACACCTTC.

This chain uses TRBV19 with TRBJ1-4; a weak D match, TRBD1 (6 bases). CDR1 is LNHDA and CDR2 is SQIVND in the germline V gene (reference sequence). The CDR3 has 13 amino acids. V lost 6 bases and J lost 8, with 13 bases in between. CDR3 region: CASRGAQGEKLFF. The CDR3 DNA reads as TGTGCCAGTAGGGGAGCTCAGGGGGAAAAACTGTTTTTT.

The J gene is TRBJ2-5, the V gene TRBV28; perhaps TRBD1 as D (6 bases). This CDR3 comprises 14 residues. Trimming left V 3 bases short and J 2 bases short, with 10 bases between. Germline CDR1 MDHEN, CDR2 SYDVKM. The CDR3, as DNA: TGTGCCAGCAGTTTGGTGGGGGCACAAGAGACCCAGTACTTC. It specifies CASSLVGAQETQYF.

The gene calls are TRBV28 and TRBJ1-6; D unclear. The CDR3 has 15 residues. Germline CDR1 and CDR2: MDHEN and SYDVKM. V was shortened by 9 bases and J by 6 bases, with 18 bases between the two germline ends. The CDR3 nucleotides read TGTGCCAGTAAGGAGTATTATAAGCCTAATTCACCCCTCCACTTT. Protein: CASKEYYKPNSPLHF.

This chain joins TRBV9 and TRBJ1-5; D is ambiguous. The CDR3 is 12 amino acids. Germline loops: CDR1 SGDLS, CDR2 YYNGEE. V lost 0 bases and J 12 bases, leaving 10 bases between the germline ends. CDR3 bases: TGTGCCAGCAGCGTAGGAGGCGGGCTCCAGCATTTT. This codes for CASSVGGGLQHF.

The chain combines TRBV19 with TRBJ2-1; D is perhaps TRBD2 (7 bases). Trimming removed 6 bases at V and 4 bases at J, with 16 bases between. The CDR3 has 15 amino acids. CDR1 and CDR2 (germline): LNHDA, SQIVND (reference sequence). The CDR3 here is CASRISGEGYNEQFF. In DNA form, the CDR3 reads TGTGCCAGTAGGATCTCAGGGGAGGGGTACAATGAGCAGTTCTTC.

The J gene is TRBJ2-5, the V gene TRBV18; 10 positions match TRBD2. J gave up 1 base and V 1 base, and 3 bases lay outside the gene matches. The length of the CDR3 is 16 residues. Germline lookup yields CDR1 KGHSH and CDR2 LQKENI. DNA of the CDR3: TGTGCCAGCTCACCACAGAGCGGGAGGGCCCAAGAGACCCAGTACTTC. Protein: CASSPQSGRAQETQYF.

J is TRBJ2-5 and V is TRBV27; TRBD2 aligns across 11 bases. The germline V gene encodes CDR1 MNHEY and CDR2 SMNVEV (reference sequence). Trimming at V came to 4 bases and at J to 0 bases, leaving 7 bases not matched to a gene. This CDR3 spans 17 amino acids. The CDR3: CASSSPTSGTYQETQYF. CDR3 nucleotide sequence: TGTGCCAGCAGTTCCCCGACTAGCGGGACGTACCAAGAGACCCAGTACTTC.

The CDR3: CASRGSAGANTGELFF. CDR3 sequence (DNA): TGTGCCAGCAGGGGGTCTGCGGGCGCGAACACCGGGGAGCTGTTTTTT. The chain combines TRBV6-4 with TRBJ2-2, with a possible D match to TRBD2 (5 bases). CDR1 and CDR2 from the germline V gene are MRHNA and SNTAGT. This CDR3 has 16 amino acids. Trimming pared 6 bases from V and 0 bases from J, leaving 14 bases between.

This chain joins TRBV19 and TRBJ1-5; possibly TRBD1 for D (6 bases). CDR1 is LNHDA and CDR2 is SQIVND in the germline V gene (reference sequence). The V end was cut by 6 bases, the J end by 3 bases, with 12 bases between. This CDR3 has 14 residues. CDR3 loop: CASRLDRINQPQHF. CDR3 DNA: TGTGCCAGTAGATTGGACAGAATCAATCAGCCCCAGCATTTT.

The rearrangement links TRBV27 to TRBJ2-5; TRBD2 matches at 10 bases. The trim removed 6 bases at V and 4 bases at J, leaving 14 bases unmatched. Germline V lookup: CDR1 MNHEY, CDR2 SMNVEV (reference sequence). This CDR3 comprises 17 residues. CDR3 protein: CASRAVRASGSRETQYF. CDR3 nucleotides: TGTGCCAGCAGGGCCGTCAGGGCTAGCGGGAGCAGAGAGACCCAGTACTTC.

The chain is built from TRBV19 and TRBJ2-3, with 8 bases that match TRBD2. Trimming cost V 7 bases and J 0 bases; bases outside gene matches: 0. CDR3 size: 13 residues. Looked up from germline, CDR1 is LNHDA and CDR2 is SQIVND (reference sequence). CDR3 DNA sequence: TGTGCCAGTACGGGGGGGAGCACAGATACGCAGTATTTT. Translating it yields CASTGGSTDTQYF.

This chain uses TRBV2 with TRBJ1-1; no reliable D call. Between the trimmed V and J ends, which lost 2 bases and 2 bases, there was a span of 9 bases. Germline assignment: CDR1 SNHLY and CDR2 FYNNEI. The CDR3 runs 14 residues. In DNA, the CDR3 is TGTGCCAGCAGTGAACTGGGAGGCAACACTGAAGCTTTCTTT. Its protein product is CASSELGGNTEAFF.

The chain couples TRBV10-3 to TRBJ2-1; perhaps TRBD1 as D (6 bases). Trimming took 5 bases from V and 8 from J, leaving 16 bases between them. The CDR3 spans 14 residues. Germline V gene data show CDR1 as ENHRY and CDR2 as SYGVKD. DNA for the CDR3: TGTGCCATCAGTCTCACCGGGACAAACGATGAGCAGTTCTTC. Amino acid sequence: CAISLTGTNDEQFF.

This clone was counted between two and nine times. The rearrangement joins TRBV5-3 to TRBJ2-3; possibly TRBD1 for D (6 bases). TRBV5-3 is designated an ORF whose function remains uncertain. The CDR3 length is 17 residues. Trimming removed 0 bases from V and 1 base from J, with 15 bases in between. Here the CDR3 reads CARSLGLGPGGTDTQYF. As DNA, the CDR3 is TGTGCCAGAAGCTTGGGTTTGGGACCAGGGGGCACAGATACGCAGTATTTT.

The chain couples TRBV5-1 to TRBJ1-2; D possibly corresponds to TRBD1 (5 bases). CDR1 is SGHRS, CDR2 YFSETQ, per germline. V was cut by 2 bases and J by 6 bases, with 8 bases left in between. CDR3 length equals 12 residues. The DNA for the CDR3 is TGCGCCAGCAGCTTCGGGACTGATGGCTACACCTTC. Translating it yields CASSFGTDGYTF.

V and J are TRBV7-6 and TRBJ2-3; D is uncertain. This CDR3 has 15 amino acids. Trimming took off 2 bases at V and 6 bases at J, with 15 bases between the two ends. Looked up from germline, CDR1 is SGHVS and CDR2 is FNYEAQ. The CDR3 DNA reads TGTGCCAGCAGCTTATTAAAGGAGCGTGGGGATACGCAGTATTTT. Amino acids: CASSLLKERGDTQYF.

The chain has TRBV29-1 and TRBJ2-1; 8 bases are shared with TRBD1. The V gene end was trimmed by 6 bases and the J gene end by 8 bases; junction bases not matched to a gene: 12. Looked up from germline, CDR1 is SQVTM and CDR2 is ANQGSEA. This CDR3 is built from 14 residues. CDR3 amino acids: CSVETGQGGDEQFF. Written as DNA, the CDR3 is TGCAGCGTAGAAACAGGACAGGGAGGAGATGAGCAGTTCTTC.

The rearrangement uses TRBV10-1 and TRBJ2-2, with TRBD1 matching 10 bases. The V gene's germline CDR1 is WNHNN and CDR2 SYGVQD (reference sequence). With 0 bases clipped from V and 4 bases from J, the junction kept 2 bases outside the gene matches. The CDR3 spans 16 residues. CDR3 residues: CASSESWTGGTGELFF. DNA for the CDR3: TGCGCCAGCAGTGAGTCTTGGACAGGGGGCACCGGGGAGCTGTTTTTT.

This chain connects TRBV5-4 to TRBJ2-7; 9 nucleotides match TRBD1. From germline, CDR1 is SGHNT and CDR2 YYREEE (reference sequence). This CDR3 contains 15 residues. V trimming: 2 bases; J trimming: 0 bases; junction bases outside the gene matches: 3. CDR3 nucleotides: TGTGCCAGCAGCTTTGGACAGGGGATCTCCTACGAGCAGTACTTC. Translating gives CASSFGQGISYEQYF.

The gene calls are TRBV5-1 and TRBJ2-2; 7 nucleotides agree with TRBD1. The J segment lost 7 bases and the V segment lost 4 bases, leaving 10 bases of the junction unmatched. The CDR3 spans 15 residues. From germline, CDR1 is SGHRS and CDR2 YFSETQ. The DNA for the CDR3 is TGCGCCAGCAGCGGGACGACAGGGTATGGCGGGGAGCTGTTTTTT. Protein sequence: CASSGTTGYGGELFF.

The V and J genes are TRBV7-2 and TRBJ2-2; the D gene is possibly TRBD2 (6 bases). CDR1 and CDR2 from the germline V gene are SGHTA and FQGNSA. V dropped 2 bases and J dropped 6 bases, with 13 bases sitting between them. The CDR3 contains 15 residues. CDR3: CASSLSGTHPGELFF. The DNA for the CDR3 is TGTGCCAGCAGCTTATCCGGGACTCACCCCGGGGAGCTGTTTTTT. Full variable domain (remainder filled in from reference TRBV7-2 and TRBJ2-2): GAGVSQSPSNKVTEKGKDVELRCDPISGHTALYWYRQSLGQGLEFLIYFQGNSAPDKSGLPSDRFSAERTGGSVSTLTIQRTQQEDSAVYLCASSLSGTHPGELFFGEGSRLTVL.

In its sample, this clone was seen a few times. V is TRBV19 and J is TRBJ2-7; the D is unclear. The length of the CDR3 is 13 residues. Germline CDR1 reads LNHDA; CDR2 reads SQIVND (reference sequence). Trimming took off 5 bases at V and 4 bases at J, with 12 bases between the two ends. CDR3 bases: TGTGCCAGTAGTCTTCACTCGAGATACGAGCAGTACTTC. Translation: CASSLHSRYEQYF.